This record covers a single T cell receptor beta chain. The data originate from a study of technical replicates of blood from a few donors. Assay used: immunoSEQ multiplex PCR; TCRdb lists only in-frame clones, some missing. The sample holds around 76,000 clones; just under 95% are singletons and the top ten take 0.41%. This CDR3 has 13 amino acids. After removal of 5 bases from V and 5 bases from J, the junction contained 2 bases not matched to a gene. CDR1 and CDR2 (germline): MNHEY, SMNVEV (reference sequence). Material for sequencing was T cells isolated from PBMCs. The V call is TRBV27, the J call TRBJ1-5, with TRBD1 matching 8 bases. This sequence originates from a human donor in good health. CDR3 bases: TGTGCCAGCAGTCCGGACAGGGATCAGCCCCAGCATTTT. It yields the protein CASSPDRDQPQHF.